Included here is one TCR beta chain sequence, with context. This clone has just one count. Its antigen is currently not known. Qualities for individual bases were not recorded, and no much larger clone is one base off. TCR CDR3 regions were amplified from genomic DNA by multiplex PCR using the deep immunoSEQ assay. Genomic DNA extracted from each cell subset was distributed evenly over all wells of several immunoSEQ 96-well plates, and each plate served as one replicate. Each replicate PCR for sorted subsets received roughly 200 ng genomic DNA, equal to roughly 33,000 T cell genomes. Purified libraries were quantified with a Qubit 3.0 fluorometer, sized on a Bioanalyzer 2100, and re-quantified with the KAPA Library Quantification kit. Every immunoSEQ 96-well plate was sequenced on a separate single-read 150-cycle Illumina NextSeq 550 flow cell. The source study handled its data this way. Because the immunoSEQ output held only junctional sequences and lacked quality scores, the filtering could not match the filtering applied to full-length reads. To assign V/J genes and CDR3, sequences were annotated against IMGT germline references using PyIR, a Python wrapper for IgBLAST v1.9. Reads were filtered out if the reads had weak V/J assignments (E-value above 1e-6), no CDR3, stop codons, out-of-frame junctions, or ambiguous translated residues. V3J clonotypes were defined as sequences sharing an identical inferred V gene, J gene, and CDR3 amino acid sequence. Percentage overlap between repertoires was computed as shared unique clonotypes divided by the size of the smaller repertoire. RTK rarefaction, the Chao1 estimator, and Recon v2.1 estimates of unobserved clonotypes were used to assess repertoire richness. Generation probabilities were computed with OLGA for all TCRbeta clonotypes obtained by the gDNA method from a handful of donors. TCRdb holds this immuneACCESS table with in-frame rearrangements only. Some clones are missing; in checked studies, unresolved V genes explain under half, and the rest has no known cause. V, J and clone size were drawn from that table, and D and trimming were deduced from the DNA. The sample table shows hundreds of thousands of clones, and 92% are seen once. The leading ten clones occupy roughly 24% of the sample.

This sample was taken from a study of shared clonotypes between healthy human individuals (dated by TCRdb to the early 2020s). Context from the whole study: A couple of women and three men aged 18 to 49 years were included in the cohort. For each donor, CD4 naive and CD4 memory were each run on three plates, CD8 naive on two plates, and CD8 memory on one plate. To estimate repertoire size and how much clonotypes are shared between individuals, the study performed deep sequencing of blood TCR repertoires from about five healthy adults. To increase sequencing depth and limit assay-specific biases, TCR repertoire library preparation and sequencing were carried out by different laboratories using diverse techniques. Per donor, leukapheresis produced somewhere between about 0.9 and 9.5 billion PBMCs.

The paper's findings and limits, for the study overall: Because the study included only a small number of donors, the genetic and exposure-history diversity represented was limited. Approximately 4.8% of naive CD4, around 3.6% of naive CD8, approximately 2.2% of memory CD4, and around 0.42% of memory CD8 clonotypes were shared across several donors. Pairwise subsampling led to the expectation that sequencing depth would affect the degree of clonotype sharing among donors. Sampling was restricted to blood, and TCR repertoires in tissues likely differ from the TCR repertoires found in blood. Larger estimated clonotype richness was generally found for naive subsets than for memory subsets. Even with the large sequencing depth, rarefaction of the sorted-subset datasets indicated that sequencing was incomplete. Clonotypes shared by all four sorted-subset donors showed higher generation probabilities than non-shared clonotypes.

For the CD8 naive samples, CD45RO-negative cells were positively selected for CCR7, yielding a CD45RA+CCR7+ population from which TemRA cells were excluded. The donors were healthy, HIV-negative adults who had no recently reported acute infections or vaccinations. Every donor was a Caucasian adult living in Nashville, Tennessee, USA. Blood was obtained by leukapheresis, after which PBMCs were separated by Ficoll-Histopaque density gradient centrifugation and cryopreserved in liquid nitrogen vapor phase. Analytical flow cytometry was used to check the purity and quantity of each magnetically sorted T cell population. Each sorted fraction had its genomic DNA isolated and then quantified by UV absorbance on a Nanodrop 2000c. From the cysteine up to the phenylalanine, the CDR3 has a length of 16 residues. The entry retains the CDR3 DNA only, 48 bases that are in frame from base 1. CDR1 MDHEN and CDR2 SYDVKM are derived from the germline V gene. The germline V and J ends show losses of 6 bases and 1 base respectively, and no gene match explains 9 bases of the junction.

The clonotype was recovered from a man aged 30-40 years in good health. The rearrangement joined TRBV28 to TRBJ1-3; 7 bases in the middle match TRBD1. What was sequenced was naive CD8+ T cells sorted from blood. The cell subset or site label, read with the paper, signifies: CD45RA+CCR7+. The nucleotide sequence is TGTGCCAGCAGCCACACAGGGGAAGAGTCTGGAAACACCATATATTTT. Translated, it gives CASSHTGEESGNTIYF.